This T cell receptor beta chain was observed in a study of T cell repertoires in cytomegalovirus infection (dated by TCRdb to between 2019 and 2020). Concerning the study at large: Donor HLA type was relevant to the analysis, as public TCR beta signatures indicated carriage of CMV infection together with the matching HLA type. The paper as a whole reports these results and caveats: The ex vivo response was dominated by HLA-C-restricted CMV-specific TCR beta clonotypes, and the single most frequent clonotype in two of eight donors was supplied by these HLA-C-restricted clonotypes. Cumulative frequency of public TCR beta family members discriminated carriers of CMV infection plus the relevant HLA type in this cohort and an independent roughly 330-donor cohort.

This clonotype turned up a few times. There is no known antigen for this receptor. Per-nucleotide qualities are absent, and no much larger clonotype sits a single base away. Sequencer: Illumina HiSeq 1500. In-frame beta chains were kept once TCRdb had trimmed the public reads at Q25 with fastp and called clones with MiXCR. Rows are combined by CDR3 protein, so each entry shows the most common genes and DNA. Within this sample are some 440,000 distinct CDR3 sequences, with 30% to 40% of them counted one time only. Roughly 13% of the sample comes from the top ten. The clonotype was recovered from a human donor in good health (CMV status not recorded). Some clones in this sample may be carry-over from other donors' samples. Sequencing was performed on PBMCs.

The DNA sequence reads TGTGCCAGCAGCCCCTCGGGTCGTAGCACAGATACGCAGTATTTT. This yields the protein CASSPSGRSTDTQYF. Rearrangement joined TRBV7-2 to TRBJ2-3, with no confident D gene call. The CDR3 contains 15 residues, cysteine and phenylalanine counted. Kept here is only the CDR3 DNA, which spans 45 bases and is read in frame from base 1. The junction shows trimming of 5 bases on V and 0 bases on J, plus 12 bases between the germline ends. From the germline V gene, CDR1 is SGHTA and CDR2 is FQGNSA.